The 5 T cell receptor beta chains below all came from one sample that was sequenced in a study of T cells in Graves' hyperthyroidism and ophthalmopathy. From RNA transcripts, TCR beta CDR3 regions were amplified. RT-PCR in the first round (using the HTBI primer set) targeted the TCR CDR3. TCRdb re-derived calls from the multiplex PCR reads in MiXCR, one entry per CDR3 protein. The sample contains about half a million distinct CDR3 sequences, approximately 22% of which appear only once. The sample taken for sequencing was blood. The receptors were gathered from a woman aged 70-85 years with Graves' ophthalmopathy.

To note about this clonotype: This could be a read error, since a much larger clone is one nucleotide away. V usage is TRBV3-2 and J usage is TRBJ1-1; the tabulated D call, TRBD1, remains unverified against the DNA. TRBV3-2 is assigned pseudogene status. The CDR3 runs 14 residues. In DNA, the CDR3 is TGTGCCAACAGCCATAGACAGGGGCGAACTGAAGCTTTCTTT. Its protein is CANSHRQGRTEAFF.

This clonotype has a handful of counts. A much bigger clone sits one base away, suggesting this may be a read error. This chain connects TRBV7-2 to TRBJ1-1; D ambiguous. CDR3 length equals 18 residues. The V and J ends lost 5 bases and 1 base respectively, with 23 bases between them. Germline V CDR1 and CDR2: SGHTA, FQGNSA. The CDR3 nucleotides read TGTGCCAGCAGCCCACGAACATTAGCCCAACGAAGGAACACTGAAGCTTTCTTT. Residues: CASSPRTLAQRRNTEAFF.

The chain carries TRBV5-1 and TRBJ2-7; no clear D. Germline-derived CDR1 and CDR2 are SGHRS and YFSETQ. This CDR3 comprises 13 residues. V gave up 2 bases and J gave up 3 bases, with 9 bases separating them. CDR3 DNA: TGCGCCAGCAGCTTACCTAGTGTCTACGAGCAGTACTTC. As protein: CASSLPSVYEQYF.

This clonotype appeared many times. The gene calls are TRBV2 and TRBJ2-3; 9 bases match TRBD2. The CDR3 extends over 15 amino acids. J lost 3 bases, V lost 4 bases, and 5 bases had no gene match. The germline gives CDR1 SNHLY, CDR2 FYNNEI. CDR3 protein: CASSVTGLATDTQYF. CDR3 sequence (DNA): TGTGCCAGCAGTGTCACGGGACTAGCTACAGATACGCAGTATTTT.

This clonotype was observed a handful of times. J is TRBJ2-5 and V is TRBV24-1, with 12 bases aligning to TRBD2. The CDR3 has 17 amino acids. Germline CDR1 reads KGHDR; CDR2 reads SFDVKD. Losses at the gene ends were 3 bases for V and 7 bases for J; bases not matched to a gene: 11. The CDR3 loop reads CATSDGPGLAGARTQYF. DNA for the CDR3: TGTGCCACCAGTGATGGGCCGGGACTAGCGGGCGCCCGGACCCAGTACTTC.